This T cell receptor beta chain comes out of a study of early stage breast cancer tumors (TCRdb year 2017). With regard to the full study: Of the roughly 17 invasive breast tumors, roughly 13 were found to be estrogen receptor-positive, progesterone receptor-positive and HER2-negative. Of the approximately 12 ER+/PR+/HER2- tumors, eight were classified as invasive ductal carcinomas and four as invasive lobular carcinomas. On average, each sample had roughly 10-fold read coverage. Across all samples, 2,500,000 or so templates representing around 1 million unique clonotypes were detected. Broad study findings and their caveats: Enriched TCRB sequences shared across patients were found to be mostly commonly generated sequences that were unlikely to play an important role in the tumor microenvironment. Compared with adjacent normal breast tissue, tumors had higher clonality and approximately 2.5-fold greater T cell density. Repertoires from blood and normal breast were more alike than repertoires from blood and tumor, and in about 85% of the 16 patients, comparing each tissue with blood separated tumor from normal. Analysis by tumor subtype was prevented by the small cohort size. Chain pairing and functional markers such as CD4, CD8 and FOXP3 were not captured by bulk genomic DNA sequencing of unsorted cells.

Two independent genomic DNA replicates were amplified for each sample, with around 0.5 ug used for blood and roughly 1.5 ug for tumor or normal breast. Following the manufacturer's instructions, the ImmunoSeq Intro kit was used to carry out TCRB sequencing on genomic DNA. Multiplex PCR was run for 30 to 35 cycles using proprietary primers and spike-in control sequences for absolute quantification. Single-end 150-bp reads were used to sequence an 87-bp fragment spanning the CDR3 plus the flanking V and J genes. Seven samples, with two replicates for each sample, were multiplexed per lane of an Illumina MiSeq using version 3.0 chemistry. The paper's processing steps were these. Raw data were processed by the vendor's proprietary pipeline, with both replicates merged into one result per sample. To define clonotypes, the study grouped productive rearrangements that shared the V-gene family, CDR3 amino acid sequence and J-gene segment. Clonality was computed as 1 minus the normalized Shannon entropy (Pielou evenness) of TCRB abundances. To estimate T cell density, the total number of templates was divided by the input cell count, which was inferred from how much DNA went in. Recon was used with default parameters to estimate total repertoire diversity and clonality. A clonotype counted as tumor-enriched if its abundance in tumor exceeded 0.1% and was at least 32-fold higher than its abundance in normal breast. Held by TCRdb, this immuneACCESS table contains in-frame sequences only and omits some clones. Under half of the omission traces to an unresolved V gene where checked; the cause of the rest is unknown. The V and J calls and clone size were taken over from that table, and D and trimming were inferred from the DNA. This sample has about 51,000 clones in its table, and just under 80% of those were observed once. Together, the top ten hold under 4.5% of the sample.

The study profiled bulk TCR beta-chain repertoires in matched peripheral blood, tumor and adjacent normal breast tissue taken from fewer than 20 patients with early-stage breast cancer. Before surgery, about 5-10 mL of whole blood was collected into EDTA tubes and then processed within 2 hours. Ficoll-Paque centrifugation in SepMate-50 tubes was used to isolate peripheral blood mononuclear cells. For storage in liquid nitrogen, PBMCs were cryopreserved as aliquots of about 1.9 to 4 million cells in approximately 90% FBS with 10% DMSO. Genomic DNA was extracted with the Qiagen AllPrep DNA/RNA Mini kit. A note on this clone: Its antigen remains unidentified. Base qualities are not at hand, and no much larger clone is one base apart.

The CDR3 has 17 amino acids, counting the end cysteine and phenylalanine. Only the CDR3 part of the read is kept: 51 bases, read in frame from the first base. Germline trimming amounts to 5 bases on V and 5 bases on J, with 16 as the count of junction bases outside the gene matches. The germline V gene sets CDR1 to SGHRS and CDR2 to YFSETQ. The V and J genes are TRBV5-1 and TRBJ2-5; 9 of the junction bases match TRBD1. Input material: blood. The source is a person aged 40-50 years with breast cancer. The CDR3 sequence is CASSWGQGSRGQETQYF. DNA sequence: TGCGCCAGCAGTTGGGGACAGGGTTCGAGGGGTCAGGAGACCCAGTACTTC. Joined to the reference TRBV5-1 and TRBJ2-5 proteins, this CDR3 gives the full variable domain: KAGVTQTPRYLIKTRGQQVTLSCSPISGHRSVSWYQQTPGQGLQFLFEYFSETQRNKGNFPGRFSGRQFSNSRSEMNVSTLELGDSALYLCASSWGQGSRGQETQYFGPGTRLLVL.